This entry concerns a single T cell receptor (beta chain). This specimen comes from a study of siplizumab effects on memory and regulatory T cells. TCRdb's copy holds only in-frame clones and misses some; the assay was immunoSEQ multiplex PCR. The sample carries 100,000 or so clones, 90% to 95% recorded once. Specimen: Tregs sorted from blood. This TCR was recovered from a human donor in good health.

In DNA form, the CDR3 reads TGTGCCTGGAGTGTCTTTCAGATGTATGGCTACACCTTC. Protein sequence: CAWSVFQMYGYTF. The chain couples TRBV30 to TRBJ1-2; D not certain. V lost 0 bases, J lost 5 bases, and 10 bases lay in between. Germline V CDR1 and CDR2: GTSNPN, SVGIG (reference sequence). This CDR3 spans 13 amino acids.